Following are 15 T cell receptor beta chains from one sample sequenced in a study of post-analysis software for immune sequencing data. Study-wide points: Controls showed lower frequencies than patients for several TRBV segments, and TRBV5-6, TRBV5-1 and TRBV20-1 were among these.

The TCR beta cDNA libraries carried unique molecular identifiers. In TCRdb, the PCR reads were re-called with MiXCR into one record per CDR3 protein. Of about 460,000 distinct CDR3 sequences listed, nearly 45% are singletons. Antigens of these TCRs are unknown. Sequencing used blood. Receptors originate from a girl between 10 and 17 years old with multiple sclerosis.

The chain recombines TRBV7-9 with TRBJ1-2; TRBD1 matches at 7 bases. Unmatched junction bases numbered 5, after V lost 3 bases and J lost 4 bases. This CDR3 comprises 14 residues. CDR1 and CDR2 (germline): SEHNR, FQNEAQ (reference sequence). The CDR3 bases are TGTGCCAGCAGCTTTGGACAGGCGGGCTATGGCTACACCTTC. This encodes CASSFGQAGYGYTF. The whole variable domain, filled in from reference TRBV7-9 and TRBJ1-2, reads DTGVSQNPRHKITKRGQNVTFRCDPISEHNRLYWYRQTLGQGPEFLTYFQNEAQLEKSRLLSDRFSAERPKGSFSTLEIQRTEQGDSAMYLCASSFGQAGYGYTFGSGTRLTVV.

In this sample, this clonotype turned up a few times. This chain joins TRBV12-3 or TRBV12-4 and TRBJ2-6; 7 bases map to TRBD2. The CDR3 sequence is 18 residues long. J lost 0 bases, V lost 8 bases, and 13 bases had no gene match. The CDR3 region is CASGNPGGGLSGANVLTF. CDR3 DNA sequence: TGTGCCAGCGGGAACCCGGGAGGCGGACTCTCTGGGGCCAACGTCCTGACTTTC.

The chain uses TRBV6-5 and TRBJ1-2, with unresolved D. The CDR3 extends over 15 amino acids. Trimming pared 2 bases from V and 7 bases from J, leaving 17 bases between. The germline CDR1 and CDR2 sequences are MNHEY and SVGAGI. Here the CDR3 reads CASSYLGFKGGGYTF. The CDR3 DNA reads as TGTGCCAGCAGTTACCTGGGATTTAAAGGAGGTGGCTACACCTTC.

The genes are TRBV20-1 and TRBJ2-7; 7 positions match TRBD2. The germline V gene encodes CDR1 DFQATT and CDR2 SNEGSKA (reference sequence). The length of the CDR3 is 13 residues. V lost 0 bases, J lost 7 bases, and 6 bases stayed unmatched. CDR3 coding DNA: TGCAGTGCTAGAGAAGGGGAAGCGGGAGAGCAGTACTTC. This encodes CSAREGEAGEQYF.

This clonotype was seen a handful of times. This chain uses TRBV7-2 with TRBJ1-2; 7 bases align to TRBD1. Germline V gene data show CDR1 as SGHTA and CDR2 as FQGNSA. CDR3 length equals 15 residues. Losses at the gene ends were 1 base for V and 4 bases for J; bases not matched to a gene: 6. CDR3 coding DNA: TGTGCCAGCAGCTTAGTTGGAGGGGGCGCCTATGGCTACACCTTC. Amino acid sequence: CASSLVGGGAYGYTF.

Only a few counts were recorded for this clonotype. The chain links TRBV4-1 to TRBJ2-7; possibly TRBD2 for D (6 bases). This CDR3 comprises 16 residues. With 0 bases removed from V and 3 bases from J, the gap between germline ends came to 15 bases. Germline V gives CDR1 MGHRA, CDR2 YSYEKL. This CDR3 reads CASSQDRTGLSYEQYF. In DNA form, the CDR3 reads TGCGCCAGCAGCCAAGATAGAACAGGACTAAGCTACGAGCAGTACTTC.

This chain connects TRBV27 to TRBJ1-6; D gene uncertain. V lost 6 bases to trimming and J lost 14 bases, with 8 bases between them. Germline CDR1 reads MNHEY; CDR2 reads SMNVEV (reference sequence). This CDR3 region has 10 residues. The CDR3 spells CASSLGTLHF. CDR3 DNA sequence: TGTGCCAGCAGCCTAGGGACCCTCCACTTT.

The DNA for the CDR3 is TGCGCCAGCAGCTTGACGAATAGCGGTTTCGCAGATACGCAGTATTTT. Translation: CASSLTNSGFADTQYF. This chain joins TRBV5-1 and TRBJ2-3; a possible D gene is TRBD2 (6 bases). Trimming took off 1 base at V and 4 bases at J, with 16 bases between the two ends. CDR1 and CDR2 from the germline V gene are SGHRS and YFSETQ. The CDR3 sequence is 16 residues long.

This clonotype was seen more than once but under ten times. The chain carries TRBV20-1 and TRBJ2-7, with D hard to call. The ends were cut back, 3 bases at V and 3 bases at J, with 12 bases in the middle. There are 13 residues in the CDR3. Per the germline V gene, CDR1 is DFQATT and CDR2 is SNEGSKA (reference sequence). CDR3 bases: TGCAGTGCTAGGGGCCTAGTTGGCTACGAGCAGTACTTC. Residues: CSARGLVGYEQYF.

The chain employs TRBV29-1 and TRBJ2-1, with 11 bases identical to TRBD2. V lost 0 bases and J lost 6; bases outside the gene matches: 7. Germline V CDR1 and CDR2: SQVTM, ANQGSEA. This CDR3 spans 16 amino acids. Written as DNA, the CDR3 is TGCAGCGTTGAAGATCTTCAGCTAGCGGGAGGCAATGAGCAGTTCTTC. This encodes CSVEDLQLAGGNEQFF.

The genes are TRBV4-2 and TRBJ2-7; 13 positions match TRBD2. Germline-derived CDR1 and CDR2 are LGHNA and YNFKEQ. The CDR3 length is 16 residues. J gave up 2 bases and V 0 bases, and 1 base lay outside the gene matches. CDR3 protein: CASSQEGTSGAYEQYF. CDR3 in DNA: TGTGCCAGCAGCCAAGAAGGGACTAGCGGGGCCTACGAGCAGTACTTC.

The rearrangement uses TRBV20-1 and TRBJ2-1, with TRBD2 matching 10 bases. CDR1 and CDR2 from the germline V gene are DFQATT and SNEGSKA (reference sequence). CDR3 length equals 15 residues. The CDR3 protein is CRAFSGRGNYNEQFF. In DNA form, the CDR3 reads TGCAGGGCTTTCAGCGGGAGGGGAAACTACAATGAGCAGTTCTTC.

This chain links TRBV20-1 with TRBJ2-1, with D perhaps TRBD2 (6 bases). CDR1 and CDR2 from the germline V gene are DFQATT and SNEGSKA (reference sequence). Trimming cost V 3 bases and J 8 bases, with 11 bases left between them. There are 12 residues in the CDR3. DNA for the CDR3: TGCAGTGCTAGGCGGGGCGGCGATGAGCAGTTCTTC. Its protein product is CSARRGGDEQFF.

This sequence joins TRBV20-1 and TRBJ1-2, with a weak D call TRBD1 (6 bases). The V end lost 5 bases, the J end lost 7 bases, and 20 bases lay between the germline ends. The CDR3 runs 14 residues. Germline-derived CDR1 and CDR2 are DFQATT and SNEGSKA (reference sequence). CDR3: CSARPDTGFLGYTF. CDR3 DNA sequence: TGCAGTGCTCGACCAGACACAGGGTTTCTTGGCTACACCTTC.

The chain combines TRBV20-1 with TRBJ2-7; D is perhaps TRBD2 (5 bases). The CDR3 loop spans 14 amino acids. CDR1 DFQATT and CDR2 SNEGSKA come from the germline V gene (reference sequence). With 0 bases removed from V and 3 bases from J, the gap between germline ends came to 12 bases. CDR3 in amino acids: CSARDVSGDYEQYF. The CDR3 DNA is TGCAGTGCTAGAGATGTCAGCGGCGACTACGAGCAGTACTTC.